A single T cell receptor beta chain is shown here with its context. TCRdb keeps only in-frame clones here, not all; method: immunoSEQ multiplex PCR. Of approximately 25,000 clones in the sample, 74% are singletons; the top ten hold over 9%. These data belong to a study of STAT5B mutations in CD4+ large granular lymphocyte leukemia. There are 15 residues in the CDR3. In germline, CDR1 is MNHEY, CDR2 SVGAGI. V lost 5 bases to trimming and J lost 1 base, with 14 bases between them. Sequenced sample: CD4+ T cells from blood buffy coats. The clonotype originates from a human donor in good health. The rearrangement uses TRBV6-5 and TRBJ2-5; weak D call: TRBD2 (6 bases). The DNA for the CDR3 is TGTGCCAGCAGTGGGCGGGGTAGCGGCCAAGAGACCCAGTACTTC. It translates to CASSGRGSGQETQYF.